This TCR beta chain was profiled in a study of blood T cells in healthy people across ages. Combining a sample-barcoded 5' primer with a J-beta primer mix, a second PCR ran for 7 to 11 cycles. TCRdb re-derived calls from the 5' RACE reads in MiXCR, one entry per CDR3 protein. Seen here are around 820,000 distinct CDR3 sequences, around 25% observed once, and the top ten hold 3.7%. The study isolated at least 7 million PBMCs from each sample. Germline V gene data show CDR1 as DFQATT and CDR2 as SNEGSKA (reference sequence). The CDR3 totals 16 residues. With 1 base clipped from V and 1 base from J, the junction kept 7 bases outside the gene matches. General study points: Whereas aged donors had fewer naive CD4+ cells, long-lived donors had more of them and higher diversity.

This clonotype was observed a handful of times. The antigen is not known. A further study also used this sample, focusing on T cells of mothers and their children. That paper notes: The TCR beta CDR3 read count exceeded 9.5 million for each mother and was about 2.8 million for each child.

The chain couples TRBV20-1 to TRBJ1-2, with TRBD1 matching over 9 bases. The clonotype comes from a boy younger than 18 in good health. What was sequenced was blood. CDR3 nucleotides: TGCAGTGCTAGAGTAGTACAGGGGGCTCGTAACTATGGCTACACCTTC. Protein: CSARVVQGARNYGYTF.